Below are 15 T cell receptor beta chains sequenced from a single sample in a study of T cell responses to AZD1222 COVID-19 vaccine. Assay: immunoSEQ multiplex PCR; the TCRdb copy retains only in-frame clones and omits some. This repertoire shows 95,000 to 120,000 clones, about 92% found once; its top ten account for roughly 3.2%. The sequencing here drew on peripheral blood, taken on day 0 of MenACWY control vaccination. Receptors originate from an adult in good health.

The V gene is TRBV28, the J gene TRBJ1-1, with D unresolved. This CDR3 region has 12 residues. Germline CDR1 and CDR2: MDHEN and SYDVKM. The V gene lost 6 bases and the J gene lost 5 bases, with 10 bases spanning the gap. The CDR3 here is CASSPEGTEAFF. The CDR3 DNA reads as TGTGCCAGCAGCCCCGAAGGAACTGAAGCTTTCTTT. The whole variable domain, filled in from reference TRBV28 and TRBJ1-1, reads DVKVTQSSRYLVKRTGEKVFLECVQDMDHENMFWYRQDPGLGLRLIYFSYDVKMKEKGDIPEGYSVSREKKERFSLILESASTNQTSMYLCASSPEGTEAFFGQGTRLTVV.

The chain employs TRBV6-6 and TRBJ1-1; TRBD1 might be the D (5 bases). The CDR3 covers 14 residues. Germline assignment: CDR1 MNHNY and CDR2 SVGAGI (reference sequence). Trimming took 5 bases from V and 2 from J, leaving 12 bases between them. The CDR3 sequence: CASSPRAGNTEAFF. CDR3 nucleotide sequence: TGTGCCAGCAGTCCCAGGGCCGGAAACACTGAAGCTTTCTTT.

This chain connects TRBV5-5 to TRBJ2-7; D is possibly TRBD1 (6 bases). CDR1 is SGHKS and CDR2 is YYEKEE in the germline V gene (reference sequence). Trimming left V 1 base short and J 6 bases short, with 11 bases between. This CDR3 has 13 amino acids. The CDR3 DNA follows: TGTGCCAGCAGCTTGCAGGGGAACCTCGAGCAGTACTTC. Its translation: CASSLQGNLEQYF.

The genes are TRBV27 and TRBJ1-3, with TRBD1 matching 8 bases. Germline lookup yields CDR1 MNHEY and CDR2 SMNVEV (reference sequence). The CDR3 length is 17 residues. The J segment lost 0 bases and the V segment lost 5 bases, leaving 9 bases of the junction unmatched. CDR3 nucleotide sequence: TGTGCCAGCAGTACCGGGACAGGTCCGAGCTCTGGAAACACCATATATTTT. This gives the protein CASSTGTGPSSGNTIYF.

V gene TRBV10-2 combines with J gene TRBJ2-2, with D tentatively TRBD1 or TRBD2 (5 bases each). V was shortened by 6 bases and J by 5 bases, with 16 bases between the two germline ends. Germline CDR1 and CDR2: WSHSY and SAAADI. CDR3 length: 15 amino acids. CDR3 loop: CASRMIGAPTGELFF. The CDR3 nucleotides are TGCGCCAGCAGGATGATCGGGGCTCCAACCGGGGAGCTGTTTTTT.

The chain is built from TRBV6-2 or TRBV6-3 and TRBJ1-5; D perhaps matches TRBD1 (5 bases). V gave up 6 bases and J gave up 2 bases, with 17 bases separating them. CDR3 length: 16 amino acids. Germline assignment: CDR1 MNHEY and CDR2 SVGEGT. The CDR3 nucleotides are TGTGCCAGCAGCCGGGACCCATGGACGGGCAATCAGCCCCAGCATTTT. Translation gives CASSRDPWTGNQPQHF.

This clone was observed once. Other DNA sequences from this sample encode an identical CDR3 as well. This rearrangement joins TRBV5-4 to TRBJ2-6; no reliable D call. The CDR3 runs to 13 residues. V was pared by 2 bases and J by 4 bases, with 4 bases between. Germline loops: CDR1 SGHNT, CDR2 YYREEE (reference sequence). CDR3 loop: CASSFSGANVLTF. The CDR3 DNA reads as TGTGCCAGCAGCTTCTCCGGGGCCAACGTCCTGACTTTC.

The J gene is TRBJ1-1, the V gene TRBV5-1, with a weak D call TRBD1 (5 bases). CDR3 length equals 14 residues. V was trimmed by 1 base and J by 3 bases, leaving 10 bases between them. The germline gives CDR1 SGHRS, CDR2 YFSETQ. DNA for the CDR3: TGCGCCAGCAGCTTGACAGGAGAGTACACTGAAGCTTTCTTT. This gives the protein CASSLTGEYTEAFF.

Here the CDR3 DNA reads TGTGCCAGCAGTCTGGGCAGGGGCTACGAGCAGTACTTC. Amino acids: CASSLGRGYEQYF. The rearrangement uses TRBV28 and TRBJ2-7; TRBD1 might be the D (6 bases). Per the germline V gene, CDR1 is MDHEN and CDR2 is SYDVKM. The CDR3 totals 13 residues. V gave up 5 bases and J gave up 3 bases, with 11 bases separating them.

The rearrangement joins TRBV11-2 to TRBJ2-7, with TRBD2 as a possible D gene (6 bases). The V end was cut by 3 bases, the J end by 3 bases, with 18 bases between. CDR3 length: 16 amino acids. Per germline, CDR1 SGHAT and CDR2 FQNNGV. Written as DNA, the CDR3 is TGTGCCAGCAGCTTCCCGACCGGGGGACTCTTCTACGAGCAGTACTTC. Its translation is CASSFPTGGLFYEQYF.

The chain has TRBV7-9 and TRBJ1-1; D not certain. CDR1 SEHNR and CDR2 FQNEAQ come from the germline V gene (reference sequence). The CDR3 length is 13 residues. V lost 2 bases and J lost 11, with 15 bases in between. In DNA, the CDR3 is TGTGCCAGCAGCTTAAGAGCGGAGTATCCGGCTTTCTTT. Amino acids: CASSLRAEYPAFF.

V usage is TRBV2 and J usage is TRBJ1-2; D gene unclear. V was pared by 1 base and J by 2 bases, with 5 bases between. CDR3 length equals 13 residues. Germline V gives CDR1 SNHLY, CDR2 FYNNEI. The DNA for the CDR3 is TGTGCCAGCAGTGAAGTCAGAAACTATGGCTACACCTTC. As protein: CASSEVRNYGYTF.

The chain carries TRBV2 and TRBJ1-1; D gene ambiguous. There are 13 residues in the CDR3. Germline V gene lookup returns CDR1 SNHLY and CDR2 FYNNEI. V was pared by 10 bases and J by 0 bases, with 12 bases between. CDR3 residues: CATTALMNTEAFF. The CDR3 DNA reads TGTGCCACCACGGCGCTGATGAACACTGAAGCTTTCTTT.

The chain joins TRBV24-1 to TRBJ1-4; D may be TRBD1 (5 bases). With 9 bases removed from V and 8 bases from J, the gap between germline ends came to 9 bases. The germline CDR1 and CDR2 sequences are KGHDR and SFDVKD. CDR3 length: 11 amino acids. The CDR3 loop reads CATGWGEKLFF. The CDR3 DNA is TGTGCCACCGGTTGGGGCGAAAAACTGTTTTTT.

This clone is classed as medium-sized. V and J are TRBV7-9 and TRBJ2-7; perhaps TRBD1 as D (6 bases). CDR1 and CDR2 (germline): SEHNR, FQNEAQ (reference sequence). V lost 2 bases to trimming and J lost 3 bases, with 11 bases between them. The CDR3 totals 14 residues. The CDR3 sequence: CASSLRGTNYEQYF. The CDR3 coding sequence is TGTGCCAGCAGCTTAAGGGGGACAAACTACGAGCAGTACTTC.